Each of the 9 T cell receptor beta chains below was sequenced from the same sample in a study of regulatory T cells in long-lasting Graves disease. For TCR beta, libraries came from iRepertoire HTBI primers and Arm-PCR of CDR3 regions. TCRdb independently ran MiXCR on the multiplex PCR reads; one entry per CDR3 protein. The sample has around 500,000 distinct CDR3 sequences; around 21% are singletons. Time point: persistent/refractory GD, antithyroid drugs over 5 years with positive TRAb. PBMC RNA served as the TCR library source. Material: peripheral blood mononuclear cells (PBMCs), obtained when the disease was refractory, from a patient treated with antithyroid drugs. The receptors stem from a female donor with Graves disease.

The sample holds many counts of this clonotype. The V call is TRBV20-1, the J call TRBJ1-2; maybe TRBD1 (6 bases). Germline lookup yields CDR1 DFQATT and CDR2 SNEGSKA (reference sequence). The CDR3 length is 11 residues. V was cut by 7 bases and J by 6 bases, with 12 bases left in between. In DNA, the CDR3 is TGCAGTGTCCGAGGGGGGCATGGCTACACCTTC. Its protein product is CSVRGGHGYTF.

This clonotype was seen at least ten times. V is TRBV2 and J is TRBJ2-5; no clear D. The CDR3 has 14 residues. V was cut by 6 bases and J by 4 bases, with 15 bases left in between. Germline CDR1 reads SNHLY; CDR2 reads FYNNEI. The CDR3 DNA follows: TGTGCCAGCAGGCACCGGGCCCTCGGAGAGACCCAGTACTTC. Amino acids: CASRHRALGETQYF.

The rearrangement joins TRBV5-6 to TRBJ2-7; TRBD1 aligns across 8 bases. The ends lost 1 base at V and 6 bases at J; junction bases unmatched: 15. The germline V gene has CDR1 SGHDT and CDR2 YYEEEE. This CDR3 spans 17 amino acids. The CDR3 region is CASSLRGFRTGSREQYF. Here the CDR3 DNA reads TGTGCCAGCAGCTTGAGGGGTTTTCGGACAGGGTCTCGCGAGCAGTACTTC.

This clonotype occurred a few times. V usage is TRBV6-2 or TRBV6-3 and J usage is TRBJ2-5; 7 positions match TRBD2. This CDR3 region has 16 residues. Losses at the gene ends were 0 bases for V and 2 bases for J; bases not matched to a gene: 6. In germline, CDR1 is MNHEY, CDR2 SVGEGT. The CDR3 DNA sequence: TGTGCCAGCAGTTACTCGAGTGGGACTACTCAAGAGACCCAGTACTTC. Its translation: CASSYSSGTTQETQYF.

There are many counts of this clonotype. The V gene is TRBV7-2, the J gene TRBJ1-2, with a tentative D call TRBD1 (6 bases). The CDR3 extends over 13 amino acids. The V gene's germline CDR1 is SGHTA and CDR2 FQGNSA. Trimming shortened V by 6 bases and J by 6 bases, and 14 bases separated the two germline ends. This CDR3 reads CASSLIQGDGYTF. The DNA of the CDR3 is TGTGCCAGCAGTCTTATACAGGGTGATGGCTACACCTTC.

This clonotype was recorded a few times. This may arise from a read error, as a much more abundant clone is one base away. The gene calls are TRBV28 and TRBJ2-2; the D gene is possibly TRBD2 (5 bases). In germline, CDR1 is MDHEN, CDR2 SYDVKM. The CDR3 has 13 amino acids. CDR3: CASSRIAPGELLF. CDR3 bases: TGTGCCAGCAGTCGGATAGCCCCCGGGGAGCTGCTTTTT.

The DNA of the CDR3 is TGCGCCAGCAGCTACCAGCGGCCGTCCTACGAGCAGTACTTC. It codes for CASSYQRPSYEQYF. This chain joins TRBV5-1 and TRBJ2-7; perhaps TRBD2 as D (5 bases). This CDR3 region has 14 residues. V lost 3 bases to trimming and J lost 1 base, with 11 bases between them. CDR1 SGHRS and CDR2 YFSETQ come from the germline V gene.

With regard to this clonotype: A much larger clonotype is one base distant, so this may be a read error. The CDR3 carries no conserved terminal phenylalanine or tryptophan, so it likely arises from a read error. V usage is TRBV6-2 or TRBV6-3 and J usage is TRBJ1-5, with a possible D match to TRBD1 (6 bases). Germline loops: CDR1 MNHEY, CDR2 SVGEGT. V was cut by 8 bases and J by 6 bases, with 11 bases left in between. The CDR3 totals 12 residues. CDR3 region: CASRTAGQPQHS. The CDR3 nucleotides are TGTGCCAGCCGGACAGCGGGTCAGCCCCAGCATTCT.

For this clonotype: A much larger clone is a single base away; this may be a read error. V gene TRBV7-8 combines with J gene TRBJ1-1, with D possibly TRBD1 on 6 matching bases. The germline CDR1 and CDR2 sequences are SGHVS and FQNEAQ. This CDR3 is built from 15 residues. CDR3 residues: CASSSVAGGATGAFF. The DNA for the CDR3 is TGTGCCAGCAGCTCTGTCGCGGGGGGCGCGACTGGAGCTTTCTTT. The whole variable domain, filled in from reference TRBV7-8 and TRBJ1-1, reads GAGVSQSPRYKVAKRGQDVALRCDPISGHVSLFWYQQALGQGPEFLTYFQNEAQLDKSGLPSDRFFAERPEGSVSTLKIQRTQQEDSAVYLCASSSVAGGATGAFFGQGTRLTVV.